Following are 26 T cell receptor beta chains from one sample sequenced in a study of regulatory T cells in long-lasting Graves disease. The time point here: persistent/refractory GD, antithyroid drugs over 5 years with positive TRAb. RNA isolated from PBMCs was used to make the TCR library. The authors built TCR beta libraries using iRepertoire HTBI primers and Arm-PCR of CDR3 regions. TCRdb passed the multiplex PCR reads through MiXCR, listing each CDR3 protein once. The sample lists nearly 350,000 distinct CDR3 sequences, roughly a fifth occurring once. Sequencing was performed on peripheral blood mononuclear cells (PBMCs), taken when the disease was refractory, from a patient treated with antithyroid drugs. These TCRs come from a female donor with Graves disease.

This clonotype was seen a handful of times. The gene calls are TRBV25-1 and TRBJ2-5; possible D gene TRBD2, 7 bases. V lost 1 base, J lost 4 bases, and 19 bases lay in between. Germline V gene sequence: CDR1 MGHDK, CDR2 SYGVNS. The CDR3 is made up of 17 amino acids. The CDR3 nucleotides read TGTGCCAGCAGTGAATTGCGGGGCGGGAGAGGGGGAGAGACCCAGTACTTC. Translating it yields CASSELRGGRGGETQYF.

This clonotype was observed at least ten times. The chain has TRBV14 and TRBJ1-1; the D gene is possibly TRBD1 (5 bases). V shed 4 bases and J shed 3 bases, with 9 bases lying between them. The germline CDR1 and CDR2 sequences are SGHDN and FVKESK. There are 13 residues in the CDR3. Here the CDR3 reads CASSRQGYTEAFF. In DNA form, the CDR3 reads TGTGCCAGCAGCCGGCAGGGTTACACTGAAGCTTTCTTT.

In this sample, this clonotype turned up a few times. The V and J genes are TRBV6-5 and TRBJ2-7, with 13 bases matching TRBD2. Germline V gene sequence: CDR1 MNHEY, CDR2 SVGAGI. After removal of 2 bases from V and 2 bases from J, the junction contained 3 bases not matched to a gene. The CDR3 is 16 residues long. DNA of the CDR3: TGTGCCAGCAGTTACCAGGGACTAGCGGGGACCTACGAGCAGTACTTC. Translating it yields CASSYQGLAGTYEQYF.

V gene TRBV7-9 combines with J gene TRBJ1-1, with D possibly TRBD1 on 5 matching bases. The CDR3 spans 15 residues. The germline V gene has CDR1 SEHNR and CDR2 FQNEAQ (reference sequence). V dropped 1 base and J dropped 4 bases, with 13 bases sitting between them. The CDR3 nucleotides are TGTGCCAGCAGCTTAGATCCAGGGTTCACCACTGAAGCTTTCTTT. Encoded protein: CASSLDPGFTTEAFF.

The chain joins TRBV18 to TRBJ1-2; TRBD1 is a possible D gene (6 bases). The CDR3 has 15 residues. Per germline, CDR1 KGHSH and CDR2 LQKENI. V gave up 3 bases and J gave up 3 bases, with 14 bases separating them. The CDR3 sequence: CASSPTGSYDYGYTF. The CDR3, as DNA: TGTGCCAGCTCACCTACAGGGTCTTATGACTATGGCTACACCTTC.

The chain is built from TRBV6-2 or TRBV6-3 and TRBJ2-2; TRBD1 aligns across 7 bases. Germline V gene lookup returns CDR1 MNHEY and CDR2 SVGEGT. The CDR3 spans 18 residues. V shed 0 bases, J shed 1 base, and the junction held 8 bases outside the gene matches. The CDR3, as DNA: TGTGCCAGCAGTTACTCTGGGACGGGGACAGAGAACACCGGGGAGCTGTTTTTT. This encodes CASSYSGTGTENTGELFF.

This clonotype was picked up a small number of times. This sequence joins TRBV14 and TRBJ1-2; 11 bases map to TRBD1. Germline loops: CDR1 SGHDN, CDR2 FVKESK. Losses at the gene ends were 6 bases for V and 8 bases for J; bases not matched to a gene: 14. The CDR3 is made up of 16 amino acids. In DNA, the CDR3 is TGTGCCAGCAGTCGCGGAGGACAGGGGGCTGTGCGAGGCTACACCTTC. Amino acid sequence: CASSRGGQGAVRGYTF.

This clonotype was found many times. The chain has TRBV11-2 and TRBJ1-1; the D gene is possibly TRBD1 (5 bases). V lost 6 bases to trimming and J lost 3 bases, with 14 bases between them. Germline V gene sequence: CDR1 SGHAT, CDR2 FQNNGV. The CDR3 runs to 14 residues. CDR3 residues: CASREAGYDTEAFF. The CDR3 DNA sequence: TGTGCCAGCAGGGAGGCAGGGTACGACACTGAAGCTTTCTTT.

This sequence joins TRBV7-6 and TRBJ2-6; tentative D call: TRBD2 (6 bases). The CDR3 loop spans 15 amino acids. V gave up 4 bases and J gave up 4 bases, with 11 bases separating them. Per germline, CDR1 SGHVS and CDR2 FNYEAQ. In DNA, the CDR3 is TGTGCCAGCAGCTCTTGGGAGGACGGGGCCAACGTCCTGACTTTC. Translated, it gives CASSSWEDGANVLTF.

The rearrangement uses TRBV30 and TRBJ1-3, with D maybe TRBD1 (6 bases). With 3 bases removed from V and 1 base from J, the gap between germline ends came to 19 bases. CDR1 is GTSNPN and CDR2 is SVGIG in the germline V gene (reference sequence). The CDR3 loop spans 17 amino acids. In DNA, the CDR3 is TGTGCCTGGAGGGTTGCAGGGGCCTCCCTTTCTGGAAACACCATATATTTT. Its protein product is CAWRVAGASLSGNTIYF.

Many counts were recorded for this clonotype. The chain is built from TRBV7-8 and TRBJ1-5; TRBD1 is a possible D gene (5 bases). The CDR3 contains 15 residues. The ends were cut back, 7 bases at V and 4 bases at J, with 17 bases in the middle. The V gene's germline CDR1 is SGHVS and CDR2 FQNEAQ. This chain's CDR3 is CASTLLGGSNQPQHF. DNA of the CDR3: TGTGCCAGCACCCTTCTCGGGGGATCTAATCAGCCCCAGCATTTT. Full variable domain (remainder filled in from reference TRBV7-8 and TRBJ1-5): GAGVSQSPRYKVAKRGQDVALRCDPISGHVSLFWYQQALGQGPEFLTYFQNEAQLDKSGLPSDRFFAERPEGSVSTLKIQRTQQEDSAVYLCASTLLGGSNQPQHFGDGTRLSIL.

This clonotype has ten or more counts. The chain uses TRBV4-2 and TRBJ2-5; 9 bases align to TRBD1. Germline CDR1 and CDR2: LGHNA and YNFKEQ. V was pared by 4 bases and J by 5 bases, with 5 bases of the junction left unmatched. The CDR3 is 14 amino acids. The chain's CDR3 is CASSPRDRVETQYF. The CDR3, as DNA: TGTGCCAGCAGCCCGAGGGACAGGGTGGAGACCCAGTACTTC.

Worth noting for this clonotype: This may be a read error, as it is one base from a much larger clone. This chain connects TRBV28 to TRBJ2-5; 15 nucleotides align to TRBD2. The CDR3 contains 15 residues. The germline CDR1 and CDR2 sequences are MDHEN and SYDVKM. Written as DNA, the CDR3 is TGTGCCGGCAGTTGGACTAGCGGGAGGGCAGAGACCCAGTACTTC. It is translated as CAGSWTSGRAETQYF. The full variable domain, with the rest looked up from reference TRBV28 and TRBJ2-5, is DVKVTQSSRYLVKRTGEKVFLECVQDMDHENMFWYRQDPGLGLRLIYFSYDVKMKEKGDIPEGYSVSREKKERFSLILESASTNQTSMYLCAGSWTSGRAETQYFGPGTRLLVL.

This clonotype was detected only a few times. In nucleotides, the CDR3 is TGTGCCAGCTCACCCTTTTTAGGGCCAGATCAGCCCCAGCATTTT. Translated: CASSPFLGPDQPQHF. V and J are TRBV18 and TRBJ1-5, with D hard to call. V lost 3 bases, J lost 5 bases, and 14 bases lay in between. The germline CDR1 and CDR2 sequences are KGHSH and LQKENI. This CDR3 has 15 amino acids.

At least ten counts were recorded for this clonotype. The chain employs TRBV27 and TRBJ1-2; 10 bases match TRBD1. Germline trimming cut 5 bases from V and 6 bases from J; bases unmatched to any gene: 9. Germline V gene lookup returns CDR1 MNHEY and CDR2 SMNVEV (reference sequence). The CDR3 covers 15 residues. The chain's CDR3 is CASSRGTGVFDGYTF. Written as DNA, the CDR3 is TGTGCCAGCAGTCGGGGGACAGGGGTTTTCGATGGCTACACCTTC.

This clonotype was detected ten times or more. The chain employs TRBV6-9 and TRBJ2-7; tentative D call: TRBD1 (8 bases). The CDR3 loop spans 14 amino acids. From germline, CDR1 is MNHGY and CDR2 SVAAGI. V lost 3 bases and J lost 6, with 15 bases in between. The CDR3 sequence is CASSYDRGGSEQYF. CDR3 DNA: TGTGCCAGCAGTTACGACAGGGGCGGGAGCGAGCAGTACTTC.

This clonotype was picked up many times. This rearrangement joins TRBV2 to TRBJ1-5, with a possible D match to TRBD1 (5 bases). The germline gives CDR1 SNHLY, CDR2 FYNNEI. V was pared by 5 bases and J by 7 bases, with 9 bases between. This CDR3 comprises 12 residues. CDR3 protein: CASSRGGQPQHF. The CDR3, as DNA: TGTGCCAGCAGTAGGGGAGGGCAGCCCCAGCATTTT.

This clonotype was observed many times. The chain combines TRBV2 with TRBJ2-7; 10 nucleotides align to TRBD2. The CDR3 runs to 14 residues. V lost 7 bases, J lost 6 bases, and 9 bases stayed unmatched. Germline V gene lookup returns CDR1 SNHLY and CDR2 FYNNEI. The CDR3 loop reads CASKAGGNVGEQYF. The CDR3 DNA reads TGTGCCAGCAAAGCGGGGGGGAATGTCGGCGAGCAGTACTTC.

As regards this clonotype: At one end the junction does not follow the germline gene, possibly because of a read error. The rearrangement links TRBV4-1 to TRBJ1-1; 8 nucleotides agree with TRBD1. The CDR3 covers 16 residues. CDR1 is MGHRA, CDR2 YSYEKL, per germline. The CDR3: CAGSQVILQGGTEAFF. The CDR3 nucleotides are TGCGCCGGCAGCCAAGTCATCTTACAGGGGGGCACTGAAGCTTTCTTT.

The chain links TRBV29-1 to TRBJ1-1, with 9 nucleotides matching TRBD1. J gave up 5 bases and V 7 bases, and 8 bases lay outside the gene matches. The CDR3 extends over 13 amino acids. Looked up from germline, CDR1 is SQVTM and CDR2 is ANQGSEA. This CDR3 is CSGEGQGLTEAFF. The CDR3 DNA reads TGCAGCGGGGAAGGACAGGGGTTAACTGAAGCTTTCTTT.

The chain carries TRBV19 and TRBJ1-1, with D possibly being TRBD1 (5 bases). The V gene's germline CDR1 is LNHDA and CDR2 SQIVND (reference sequence). The CDR3 consists of 12 residues. V was pared by 10 bases and J by 1 base, with 10 bases between. The CDR3 is CATSRENTEAFF. As DNA, the CDR3 is TGTGCCACGTCCAGGGAGAACACTGAAGCTTTCTTT.

About this clonotype itself: One base away lies a much larger clone, so this may be a sequencing read error. J is TRBJ2-4 and V is TRBV20-1, with 8 bases that match TRBD1. The CDR3 contains 14 residues. Germline CDR1 and CDR2: DFQATT and SNEGSKA (reference sequence). V dropped 0 bases and J dropped 11; count of bases not matched to a gene: 9. The CDR3 region is CSARDSLTGEFQYF. The CDR3 coding sequence is TGCAGTGCTAGAGATAGTTTGACAGGGGAATTTCAGTACTTC.

This clonotype has a count of ten or more. The chain couples TRBV7-9 to TRBJ1-1, with TRBD1 matching 7 bases. Trimming took 5 bases from V and 7 from J; bases not matched to a gene: 13. Germline-derived CDR1 and CDR2 are SEHNR and FQNEAQ (reference sequence). The CDR3 is 15 residues long. CDR3 sequence: CASSVTYRGTDEAFF. The CDR3 DNA reads as TGTGCCAGCAGCGTAACGTATCGGGGGACAGATGAAGCTTTCTTT.

Notes on this clonotype: It may be a read error: a sequence one base away is much more abundant. V gene TRBV6-9 combines with J gene TRBJ1-5, with TRBD1 matching 9 bases. Germline CDR1 MNHGY, CDR2 SVAAGI. The length of the CDR3 is 18 residues. J gave up 0 bases and V 3 bases, and 9 bases lay outside the gene matches. The CDR3 sequence is CASSYEGDRDVSNQPQHF. For the CDR3, the DNA is TGTGCCAGCAGTTACGAGGGGGACAGGGACGTTAGCAATCAGCCCCAGCATTTT.

This clonotype was seen repeatedly, ten times or more. The gene calls are TRBV20-1 and TRBJ1-4; 10 bases match TRBD1. Trimming removed 0 bases from V and 6 bases from J; junction bases left unmatched: 4. This CDR3 region has 15 residues. The germline CDR1 and CDR2 sequences are DFQATT and SNEGSKA (reference sequence). CDR3 loop: CSARDQGTGDEKLFF. The CDR3 DNA follows: TGCAGTGCTAGAGATCAGGGGACAGGGGATGAAAAACTGTTTTTT.

This clonotype turned up a few times. The genes are TRBV6-1 and TRBJ1-1, with no clear D. The CDR3 spans 14 residues. The V and J ends lost 6 bases and 2 bases respectively, with 13 bases between them. Germline V gene sequence: CDR1 MNHNS, CDR2 SASEGT. The CDR3 sequence is CASSFSTTNTEAFF. The CDR3 bases are TGTGCCAGCAGCTTCTCAACAACTAACACTGAAGCTTTCTTT.